The sequence of this T cell receptor beta chain was determined in a study of blood T cell repertoires in COVID-19. Study context: Acute-phase and convalescent COVID-19 samples originated in the United States, Italy and Spain. T cells, B-cell-depleted T cells, or PBMCs provided the cDNA or gDNA that served as material.

The CDR3 length is 18 residues. The germline V gene encodes CDR1 MNHEY and CDR2 SMNVEV (reference sequence). The ends lost 6 bases at V and 10 bases at J; junction bases unmatched: 19. Generated by immunoSEQ multiplex PCR, the TCRdb table keeps only in-frame clones and is missing some. Seen here are 250,000 to 350,000 clones, roughly 86% observed once, and the top ten hold around 9%. The rearrangement links TRBV27 to TRBJ1-6, with 9 bases lining up with TRBD1. The specimen was PBMCs or T cells enriched from blood (not recorded which). This TCR came from a woman aged 18-29 years who had recovered from COVID-19. The CDR3 reads CASRPGQGGKLARSPLHF. For the CDR3, the DNA is TGTGCCAGCAGACCGGGACAGGGAGGGAAGCTAGCTCGGTCACCCCTCCACTTT.